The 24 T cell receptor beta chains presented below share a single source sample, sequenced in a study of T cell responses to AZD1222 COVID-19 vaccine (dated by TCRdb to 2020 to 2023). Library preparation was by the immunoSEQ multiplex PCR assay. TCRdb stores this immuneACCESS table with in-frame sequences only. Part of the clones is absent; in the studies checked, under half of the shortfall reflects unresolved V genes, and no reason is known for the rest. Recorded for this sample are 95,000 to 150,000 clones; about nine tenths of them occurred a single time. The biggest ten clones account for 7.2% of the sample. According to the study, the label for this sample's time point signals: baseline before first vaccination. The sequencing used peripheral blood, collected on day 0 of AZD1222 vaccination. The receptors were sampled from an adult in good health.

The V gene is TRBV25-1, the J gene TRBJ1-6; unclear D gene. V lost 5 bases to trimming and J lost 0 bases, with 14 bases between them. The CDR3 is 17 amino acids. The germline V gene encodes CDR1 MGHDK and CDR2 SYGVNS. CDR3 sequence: CASSPTSGSSYNSPLHF. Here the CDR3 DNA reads TGTGCCAGCAGTCCCACGAGCGGAAGCTCCTATAATTCACCCCTCCACTTT.

Here the CDR3 reads CSVGQGAEAFF. The CDR3 bases are TGCAGCGTTGGCCAGGGGGCTGAAGCTTTCTTT. V is TRBV29-1 and J is TRBJ1-1; 7 nucleotides match TRBD1. CDR1 and CDR2 (germline): SQVTM, ANQGSEA. V lost 4 bases and J lost 6; bases outside the gene matches: 2. CDR3 length equals 11 residues.

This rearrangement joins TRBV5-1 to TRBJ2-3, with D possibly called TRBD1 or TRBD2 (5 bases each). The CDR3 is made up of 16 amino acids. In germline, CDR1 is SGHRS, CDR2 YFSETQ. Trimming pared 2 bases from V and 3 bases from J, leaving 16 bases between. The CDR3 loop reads CASSLIGGVATDTQYF. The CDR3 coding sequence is TGCGCCAGCAGCTTAATTGGGGGAGTGGCGACAGATACGCAGTATTTT.

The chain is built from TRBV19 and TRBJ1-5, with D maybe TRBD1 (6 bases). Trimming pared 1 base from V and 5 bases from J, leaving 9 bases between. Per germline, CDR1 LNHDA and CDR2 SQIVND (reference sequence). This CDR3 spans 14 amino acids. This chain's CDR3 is CASSIVGGDQPQHF. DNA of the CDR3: TGTGCCAGTAGTATAGTAGGGGGGGATCAGCCCCAGCATTTT.

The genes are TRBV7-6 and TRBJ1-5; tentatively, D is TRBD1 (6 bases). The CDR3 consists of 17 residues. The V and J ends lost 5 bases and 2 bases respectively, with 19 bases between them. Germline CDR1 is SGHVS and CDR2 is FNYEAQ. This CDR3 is CASSTAGGRGGNQPQHF. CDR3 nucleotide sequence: TGTGCCAGCAGCACAGCTGGGGGGCGAGGGGGCAATCAGCCCCAGCATTTT.

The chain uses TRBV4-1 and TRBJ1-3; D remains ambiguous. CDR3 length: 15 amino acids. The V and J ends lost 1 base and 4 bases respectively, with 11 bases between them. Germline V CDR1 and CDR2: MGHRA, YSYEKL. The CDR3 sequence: CASSQVGLAGNTIYF. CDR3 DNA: TGCGCCAGCAGCCAAGTGGGGTTAGCAGGAAACACCATATATTTT.

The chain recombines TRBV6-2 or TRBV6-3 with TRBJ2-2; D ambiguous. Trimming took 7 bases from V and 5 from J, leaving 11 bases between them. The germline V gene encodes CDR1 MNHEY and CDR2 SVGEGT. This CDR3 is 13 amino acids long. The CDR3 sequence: CASIPSGTGELFF. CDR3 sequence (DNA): TGTGCCAGCATCCCTTCCGGGACCGGGGAGCTGTTTTTT.

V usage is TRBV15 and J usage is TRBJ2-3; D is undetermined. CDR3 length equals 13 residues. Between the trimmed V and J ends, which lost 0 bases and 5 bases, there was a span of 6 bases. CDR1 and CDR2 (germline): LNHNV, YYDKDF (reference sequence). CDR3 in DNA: TGTGCCACCAGCAGAGATCTTATAGATACGCAGTATTTT. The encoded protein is CATSRDLIDTQYF.

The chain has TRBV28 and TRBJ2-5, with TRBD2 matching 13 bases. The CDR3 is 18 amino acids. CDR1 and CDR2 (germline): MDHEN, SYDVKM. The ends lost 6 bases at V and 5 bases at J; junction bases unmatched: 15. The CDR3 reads CASSLTSLGLAGWETQYF. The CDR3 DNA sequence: TGTGCCAGCAGCCTAACTTCCCTGGGACTAGCGGGATGGGAGACCCAGTACTTC.

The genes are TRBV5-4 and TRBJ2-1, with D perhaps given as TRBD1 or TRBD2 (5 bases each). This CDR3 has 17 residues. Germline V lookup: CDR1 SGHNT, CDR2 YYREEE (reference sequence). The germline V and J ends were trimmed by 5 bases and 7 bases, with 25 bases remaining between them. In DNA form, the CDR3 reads TGTGCCAGCAGTCCCAAGCATGGCGGACCCTGGGGGAATGAGCAGTTCTTC. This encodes CASSPKHGGPWGNEQFF.

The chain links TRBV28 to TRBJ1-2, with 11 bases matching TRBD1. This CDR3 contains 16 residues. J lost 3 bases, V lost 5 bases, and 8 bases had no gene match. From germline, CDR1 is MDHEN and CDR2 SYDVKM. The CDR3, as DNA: TGTGCCAGCAGTCCACGGACAGGGGGCGTCTACTATGGCTACACCTTC. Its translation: CASSPRTGGVYYGYTF.

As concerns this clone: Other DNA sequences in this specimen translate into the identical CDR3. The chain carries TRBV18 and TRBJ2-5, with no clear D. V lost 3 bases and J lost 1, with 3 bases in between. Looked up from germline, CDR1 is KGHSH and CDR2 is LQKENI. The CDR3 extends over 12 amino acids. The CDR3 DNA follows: TGTGCCAGCTCACCTGGCCAAGAGACCCAGTACTTC. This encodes CASSPGQETQYF.

The CDR3 loop reads CASSLVGGSYEQYF. CDR3 DNA: TGCGCCAGCAGCTTGGTCGGGGGTTCCTACGAGCAGTACTTC. This chain uses TRBV5-1 with TRBJ2-7, with a weak D call TRBD2 (6 bases). Germline CDR1 is SGHRS and CDR2 is YFSETQ. The CDR3 is 14 amino acids. V shed 0 bases and J shed 1 base, with 8 bases lying between them.

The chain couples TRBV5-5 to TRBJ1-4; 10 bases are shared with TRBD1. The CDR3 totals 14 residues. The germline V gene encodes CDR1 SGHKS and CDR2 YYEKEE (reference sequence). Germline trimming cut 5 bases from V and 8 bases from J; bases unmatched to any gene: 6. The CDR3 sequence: CASRPGTGDEKLFF. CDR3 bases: TGTGCCAGCAGGCCCGGGACAGGGGACGAAAAACTGTTTTTT.

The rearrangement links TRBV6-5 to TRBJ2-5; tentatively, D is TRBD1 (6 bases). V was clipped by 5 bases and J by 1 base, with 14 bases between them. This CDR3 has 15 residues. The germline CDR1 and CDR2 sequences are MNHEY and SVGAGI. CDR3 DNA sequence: TGTGCCAGCAGTCCCTGGGGGCAAGGCCAAGAGACCCAGTACTTC. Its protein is CASSPWGQGQETQYF.

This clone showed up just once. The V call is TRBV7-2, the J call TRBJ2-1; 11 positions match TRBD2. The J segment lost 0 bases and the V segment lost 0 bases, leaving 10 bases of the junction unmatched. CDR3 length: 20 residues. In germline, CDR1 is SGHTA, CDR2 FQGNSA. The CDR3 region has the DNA TGTGCCAGCAGCTTAGCGACCCTGACTAGCGGGGCCAGCTCCTACAATGAGCAGTTCTTC. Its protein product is CASSLATLTSGASSYNEQFF.

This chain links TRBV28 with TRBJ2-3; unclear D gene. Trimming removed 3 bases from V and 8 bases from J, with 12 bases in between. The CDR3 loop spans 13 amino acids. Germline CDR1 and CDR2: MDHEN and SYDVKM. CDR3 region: CASSFGDRGTQYF. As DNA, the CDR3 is TGTGCCAGCAGTTTTGGCGACCGTGGTACGCAGTATTTT.

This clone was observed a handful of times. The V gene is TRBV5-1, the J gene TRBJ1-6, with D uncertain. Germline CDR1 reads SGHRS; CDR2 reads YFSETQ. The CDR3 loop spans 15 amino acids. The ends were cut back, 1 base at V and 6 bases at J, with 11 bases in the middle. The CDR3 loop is CASSLFSGSNSPLHF. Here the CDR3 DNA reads TGCGCCAGCAGCTTGTTCTCTGGGAGTAATTCACCCCTCCACTTT. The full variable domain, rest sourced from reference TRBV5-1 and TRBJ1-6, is KAGVTQTPRYLIKTRGQQVTLSCSPISGHRSVSWYQQTPGQGLQFLFEYFSETQRNKGNFPGRFSGRQFSNSRSEMNVSTLELGDSALYLCASSLFSGSNSPLHFGNGTRLTVT.

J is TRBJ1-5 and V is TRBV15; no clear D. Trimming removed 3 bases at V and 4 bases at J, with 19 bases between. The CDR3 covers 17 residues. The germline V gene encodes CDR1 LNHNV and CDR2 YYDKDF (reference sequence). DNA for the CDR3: TGTGCCACCAGCAGGGGGAAAGAACCAGGCTTGAATCAGCCCCAGCATTTT. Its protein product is CATSRGKEPGLNQPQHF.

Here the CDR3 reads CASSIYGGGDIQYF. CDR3 DNA: TGTGCCAGCTCAATATACGGAGGAGGGGACATTCAGTACTTC. V usage is TRBV18 and J usage is TRBJ2-4; perhaps TRBD2 as D (6 bases). The CDR3 runs to 14 residues. The germline V gene encodes CDR1 KGHSH and CDR2 LQKENI. Deletions cut 5 bases from V and 8 bases from J, with 16 bases between.

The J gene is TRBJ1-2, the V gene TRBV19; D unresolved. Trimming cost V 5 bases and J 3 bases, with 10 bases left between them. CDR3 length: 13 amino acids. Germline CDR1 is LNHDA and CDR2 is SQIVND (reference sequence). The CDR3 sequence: CASSFGTDYGYTF. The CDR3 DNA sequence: TGTGCCAGTAGTTTCGGCACCGACTATGGCTACACCTTC.

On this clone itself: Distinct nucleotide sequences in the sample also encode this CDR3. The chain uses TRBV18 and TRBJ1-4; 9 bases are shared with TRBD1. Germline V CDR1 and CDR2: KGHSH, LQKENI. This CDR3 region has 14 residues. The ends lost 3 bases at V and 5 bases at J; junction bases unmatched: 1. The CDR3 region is CASSPGTGNEKLFF. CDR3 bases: TGTGCCAGCTCACCGGGGACAGGGAATGAAAAACTGTTTTTT.

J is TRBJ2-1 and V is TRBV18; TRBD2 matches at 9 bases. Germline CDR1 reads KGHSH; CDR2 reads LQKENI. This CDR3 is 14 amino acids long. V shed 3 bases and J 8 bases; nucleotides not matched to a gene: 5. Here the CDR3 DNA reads TGTGCCAGCTCACCGGGACTAGCCAGGGATGAGCAGTTCTTC. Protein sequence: CASSPGLARDEQFF.

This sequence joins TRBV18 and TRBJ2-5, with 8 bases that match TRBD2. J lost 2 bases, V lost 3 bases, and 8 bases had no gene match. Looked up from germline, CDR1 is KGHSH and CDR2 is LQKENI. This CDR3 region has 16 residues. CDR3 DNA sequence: TGTGCCAGCTCACCCGCCAGCGGGAGAATACAAGAGACCCAGTACTTC. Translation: CASSPASGRIQETQYF.